This record looks at one T cell receptor beta chain sequence and its context. Antigen unknown. The data originate from a study of a mutant IDH1 vaccine in newly diagnosed glioma. Study as a whole: With temozolomide cycles, or 4-6 weeks after radiotherapy alone, vaccination was started. The treated group averaged about 41 years old and was around 60% male, approximately 38% female.

V was clipped by 9 bases and J by 2 bases, with 10 bases between them. Germline V gives CDR1 MNHEY, CDR2 SMNVEV (reference sequence). There are 12 residues in the CDR3. Repertoires were generated with immunoSEQ multiplex PCR, while TCRdb's copy carries only in-frame clones and drops some. The sample carries 35,000 to 45,000 clones, about 81% recorded once. Time point described: week 47, end of study. Topical imiquimod was applied with each vaccine dose, which held 300 ug of mutant IDH1 20-mer peptide. This receptor was taken from a man aged 40-49 years with glioma. This specimen was PBMCs, taken from a glioma patient whose treatment included an IDH1 peptide vaccine. The chain employs TRBV27 and TRBJ1-2; maybe TRBD1 (5 bases). The CDR3 DNA follows: TGTGCCAGTTTCGCAGGGAACTATGGCTACACCTTC. It translates to CASFAGNYGYTF.